The source of this TCR beta chain is a study of PD-L1 blockade in urothelial cancer. Whole-study context: Atezolizumab, begun by patients in the mid-2010s, was given at 1,200 mg intravenously every 3 weeks. Median blood clonality was roughly 0.088, with about 81,000 unique TCRs.

Repertoires were generated with immunoSEQ multiplex PCR, while TCRdb's copy carries only in-frame clones and drops some. The table lists 100,000 to 150,000 clones, 65% to 85% of them singletons. The CDR3 sequence is 13 residues long. Germline assignment: CDR1 GTSNPN and CDR2 SVGIG (reference sequence). V dropped 1 base and J dropped 10 bases, with 11 bases sitting between them. Time point given: pretreatment peripheral blood. Every patient provided from 1 to 8 samples, collected pretreatment and on-treatment. Sequenced here: PBMCs, sampled around atezolizumab (anti-PD-L1) treatment. The chain uses TRBV30 and TRBJ1-6, with D tentatively TRBD1 (5 bases). The source of this sequence is a man between 45 and 60 years old with urothelial cancer. The CDR3 loop is CAWSEGARSPLHF. The CDR3 region has the DNA TGTGCCTGGAGTGAAGGGGCAAGGTCACCCCTCCACTTT.